This is a list of T cell receptor beta chains from one sample in a study of CD8+CD57+ T cells in acquired aplastic anemia. TCRdb reprocessed the reads with MiXCR, giving one entry per CDR3 protein. The sample carries 150,000 to 200,000 distinct CDR3 sequences, roughly 43% recorded once. Sequencing was done on a sample of sorted CD4+, CD8+, or CD8+CD57+ T cells (not recorded which) from PBMCs. Receptor source: a human donor with aplastic anemia. Both conserved end residues are part of each CDR3. Each record gives: J gene, clone size, V gene, D gene, CDR3 protein, CDR3 DNA. A D gene is named only where the DNA matches it firmly. Clone size is stated in some rows and not others, as once, few, many or a class when expanded.

TRBJ1-2 many TRBV14 TRBD1 CASSQGQGYGYTF TGTGCCAGCAGCCAAGGACAGGGTTATGGCTACACCTTC
TRBJ1-6 many TRBV6-6 TRBD1 CASSYSRTGVSPLHF TGTGCCAGCAGTTACTCTCGGACAGGGGTTTCACCCCTCCACTTT
TRBJ2-7 - TRBV29-1 - CSVVGAEGFEQYF TGCAGCGTTGTAGGGGCAGAGGGGTTTGAGCAGTACTTC
TRBJ1-6 - TRBV24-1 - CASSAIREGSPLHF TGTGCCAGCAGTGCTATCAGGGAGGGTTCACCCCTCCACTTT
TRBJ2-5 - TRBV25-1 TRBD1 CASSNDRVVGETQYF TGTGCCAGCAGTAACGACAGGGTGGTAGGGGAGACCCAGTACTTC
TRBJ1-5 many TRBV7-8 TRBD1 CASSQIRTGQGRDQPQHF TGTGCCAGCAGCCAAATAAGGACGGGACAGGGCCGGGACCAGCCCCAGCATTTT
TRBJ1-4 few TRBV2 - CASRGGATNEKLFF TGTGCCAGCAGGGGCGGGGCAACTAATGAAAAACTGTTTTTT
TRBJ2-3 many TRBV9 TRBD2 CASSVLAGAPGGTQYF TGTGCCAGCAGCGTGTTAGCGGGGGCCCCCGGGGGTACGCAGTATTTT
TRBJ1-4 many TRBV6-1 - CASRGTGGEKLFF TGTGCCAGCCGGGGGACTGGGGGTGAAAAACTGTTTTTT
TRBJ1-6 - TRBV7-2 - CASSDAGNSPLHF TGTGCCAGCAGTGACGCAGGGAATTCACCCCTCCACTTT
TRBJ1-6 once TRBV5-4 - CASSLRGDYNSPLHF TGTGCCAGCAGCTTAAGGGGGGACTATAATTCACCCCTCCACTTT
TRBJ1-1 - TRBV12-3/TRBV12-4 TRBD1 CASTRAGGAWSTEAFF TGTGCCAGCACTAGGGCAGGGGGGGCCTGGAGCACTGAAGCTTTCTTT
TRBJ1-2 many TRBV15 - CATSRDRGPHGYTF TGTGCCACCAGCAGAGATAGAGGGCCCCATGGCTACACCTTC
TRBJ2-1 - TRBV5-1 - CASSLEGPFFNNEQFF TGCGCCAGCAGCTTGGAAGGACCCTTTTTCAACAATGAGCAGTTCTTC
TRBJ1-2 - TRBV11-2 TRBD1 CASSPVVGRGLGYTF TGTGCCAGCAGCCCAGTGGTTGGCAGGGGGCTTGGCTACACCTTC
TRBJ2-5 many TRBV19 - CASSILRGQKGQETQYF TGTGCCAGTAGTATCCTTCGCGGCCAAAAGGGTCAAGAGACCCAGTACTTC
TRBJ2-1 many TRBV15 TRBD2 CATSRGSGGPFF TGTGCCACCAGCAGGGGAAGCGGGGGGCCGTTCTTC
TRBJ1-3 - TRBV15 TRBD1 CATSSSGTGGPGNTIYF TGTGCCACCAGCAGTTCAGGGACAGGGGGTCCTGGAAACACCATATATTTT
TRBJ2-7 many TRBV5-5 - CASHWASEQYF TGTGCCAGTCACTGGGCAAGCGAGCAGTACTTC
TRBJ2-7 - TRBV20-1 TRBD1 CSAPRQGAKTYEQYF TGCAGTGCACCTAGACAGGGGGCGAAAACCTACGAGCAGTACTTC
TRBJ2-1 - TRBV10-1 - CASSELGADYNEQFF TGCGCCAGCAGTGAGTTGGGGGCCGATTACAATGAGCAGTTCTTC
TRBJ2-2 many TRBV2 TRBD1 CASSRTGNTGELFF TGTGCCAGCAGTCGGACAGGAAACACCGGGGAGCTGTTTTTT
TRBJ2-7 few TRBV25-1 - CASSLVGTYEQYF TGTGCCAGCAGCTTGGTCGGGACCTACGAGCAGTACTTC
TRBJ2-7 - TRBV20-1 - CSAIPRAYEQYF TGCAGTGCTATCCCCAGGGCCTACGAGCAGTACTTC
TRBJ2-3 - TRBV20-1 - CSAGVGGGAVDTQYF TGCAGTGCTGGGGTGGGCGGTGGGGCGGTAGATACGCAGTATTTT
TRBJ1-5 - TRBV2 TRBD1 CAGSPNRGPLTQHF TGTGCCGGCAGCCCTAACAGGGGGCCTCTTACCCAGCATTTT
TRBJ1-2 - TRBV5-1 TRBD1 CASSPTGTGANYGYTF TGCGCCAGCAGCCCGACGGGGACAGGGGCTAACTATGGCTACACCTTC
TRBJ1-3 - TRBV15 - CATSRDRVTGNTIYF TGTGCCACCAGCAGAGATCGGGTCACTGGAAACACCATATATTTT
TRBJ2-1 - TRBV20-1 TRBD1 CSARATGTDEQFF TGCAGTGCTAGAGCGACAGGGACCGATGAGCAGTTCTTC
TRBJ2-3 many TRBV20-1 TRBD2 CSAREHRGLAGGISTDTQYF TGCAGTGCTAGGGAGCATCGGGGACTAGCGGGGGGGATCAGCACAGATACGCAGTATTTT
TRBJ1-6 many TRBV5-4 - CASGSELGNSPLHF TGTGCCAGCGGATCGGAGTTAGGGAATTCACCCCTCCACTTT
TRBJ1-2 few TRBV2 TRBD1 CASKRTGGGHGYTF TGTGCCTCCAAACGAACAGGGGGTGGTCATGGCTACACCTTC
TRBJ1-1 many TRBV11-1 - CASSLGQPNTEAFF TGTGCCAGCAGCTTAGGGCAGCCTAACACTGAAGCTTTCTTT
TRBJ2-5 - TRBV7-9 - CASGGQQGTQYF TGTGCCAGCGGAGGACAGCAAGGGACCCAGTACTTC
TRBJ2-7 few TRBV2 TRBD1 CARDVGQGAYEQYF TGTGCCAGGGACGTGGGACAGGGGGCCTACGAGCAGTACTTC
TRBJ2-3 many TRBV20-1 TRBD2 CSASPGTSGGDTQYF TGCAGTGCTAGTCCCGGGACTAGCGGGGGAGATACGCAGTATTTT
TRBJ1-6 many TRBV10-3 - CATSGPLSINSPLHF TGTGCCACCTCTGGACCTCTCAGCATCAATTCACCCCTCCACTTT
TRBJ1-6 - TRBV12-5 - CASAREKGGSYNSPLHF TGTGCTAGTGCCCGAGAAAAGGGGGGGTCCTATAATTCACCCCTCCACTTT
TRBJ2-1 once TRBV6-1 - CASSELRDEQFF TGTGCCAGCAGTGAACTGCGGGATGAGCAGTTCTTC
TRBJ2-7 - TRBV9 - CASSVAPPHEQYF TGTGCCAGCAGCGTAGCCCCCCCCCACGAGCAGTACTTC
TRBJ1-2 many TRBV20-1 - CSVLPQGIGGGYTF TGCAGTGTCTTACCTCAGGGGATTGGAGGTGGCTACACCTTC
TRBJ1-2 many TRBV5-5 TRBD1 CASSRTGGSYGYTF TGTGCCAGCAGCCGGACAGGGGGCAGCTATGGCTACACCTTC
TRBJ2-1 - TRBV7-8 - CASTETVSNEQFF TGTGCCAGCACCGAGACAGTGTCCAATGAGCAGTTCTTC
TRBJ1-5 - TRBV19 - CASSTTGSPIANQPQHF TGTGCCAGTAGTACCACGGGTTCCCCGATAGCAAATCAGCCCCAGCATTTT